This T cell receptor beta chain was sequenced for a study of human thymus T cells. Resections obtained during corrective heart surgery supplied the thymus tissue. Infants, healthy and Finnish, who were having corrective surgery for congenital heart defects served as donors. Libraries were prepared by immunoSEQ multiplex PCR; TCRdb keeps only in-frame clonotypes and omits some of them. Of under 150,000 clones listed, more than 90% are singletons. Germline V gene sequence: CDR1 SGHTA, CDR2 FQGNSA. This CDR3 is 15 amino acids long. Unmatched junction bases numbered 5, after V lost 0 bases and J lost 4 bases.

The sequencing input was thymus tissue. The V call is TRBV7-2, the J call TRBJ2-5; TRBD2 matches 7 bases. The sequence was obtained from a boy less than two years old with a congenital heart defect but otherwise immunologically healthy. The CDR3 DNA is TGTGCCAGCAGCTTAGCGGGGGAGGGTGGAGAGACCCAGTACTTC. It translates to CASSLAGEGGETQYF.